These 14 T cell receptor beta chains originate from one sample sequenced in a study of T cell repertoires in cytomegalovirus infection. TCRdb ran MiXCR on the reads and lists one entry per CDR3 protein. This sample has about 190,000 distinct CDR3 sequences; about 30% occur once, and the top ten carry approximately 30%. Sample: PBMCs. Receptor source: a human donor in good health (CMV status not recorded). Some clones in this sample may be carry-over from other donors' samples.

V usage is TRBV7-2 and J usage is TRBJ1-1; D is unresolved. The V gene's germline CDR1 is SGHTA and CDR2 FQGNSA. The germline V and J ends were trimmed by 1 base and 0 bases, with 9 bases remaining between them. The CDR3 is 15 amino acids. The CDR3 nucleotides read TGTGCCAGCAGCTTAGGCGGGAACATGAACACTGAAGCTTTCTTT. Translated, it gives CASSLGGNMNTEAFF.

The V and J genes are TRBV19 and TRBJ2-3; D is perhaps TRBD2 (5 bases). Deletions cut 7 bases from V and 0 bases from J, with 11 bases between. Germline V gene lookup returns CDR1 LNHDA and CDR2 SQIVND (reference sequence). The CDR3 contains 14 residues. CDR3 sequence reads: CASKAGASTDTQYF. CDR3 in DNA: TGTGCCAGTAAGGCGGGCGCTAGCACAGATACGCAGTATTTT.

The chain links TRBV5-1 to TRBJ2-3; D gene ambiguous. The CDR3 has 15 amino acids. Trimming pared 0 bases from V and 4 bases from J, leaving 12 bases between. Germline V lookup: CDR1 SGHRS, CDR2 YFSETQ. CDR3 loop: CASSLDGTQADTQYF. The CDR3 nucleotides read TGCGCCAGCAGCTTGGATGGAACCCAGGCAGATACGCAGTATTTT. The full variable domain, with the rest looked up from reference TRBV5-1 and TRBJ2-3, is KAGVTQTPRYLIKTRGQQVTLSCSPISGHRSVSWYQQTPGQGLQFLFEYFSETQRNKGNFPGRFSGRQFSNSRSEMNVSTLELGDSALYLCASSLDGTQADTQYFGPGTRLTVL.

The CDR3 sequence is CASRPTGGTDTQYF. CDR3 nucleotides: TGCGCCAGCAGGCCGACAGGGGGGACAGATACGCAGTATTTT. The genes are TRBV5-1 and TRBJ2-3, with 9 bases identical to TRBD1. From germline, CDR1 is SGHRS and CDR2 YFSETQ. The CDR3 spans 14 residues. Losses at the gene ends were 5 bases for V and 3 bases for J; bases not matched to a gene: 4.

This clonotype was counted between two and nine times. J is TRBJ1-1 and V is TRBV5-1; no firm D call. Germline V gene lookup returns CDR1 SGHRS and CDR2 YFSETQ. The CDR3 extends over 13 amino acids. V was pared by 4 bases and J by 5 bases, with 12 bases between. The CDR3, as DNA: TGCGCCAGCAGCCGCGGATCGGGAACTGAAGCTTTCTTT. Amino acids: CASSRGSGTEAFF.

CDR3 coding DNA: TGTGCCAGCAGCTTAGGGGTGACTAGCGGAACTACCTACGAGCAGTACTTC. It codes for CASSLGVTSGTTYEQYF. V is TRBV7-2 and J is TRBJ2-7; 9 bases agree with TRBD2. V dropped 1 base and J dropped 2; count of bases not matched to a gene: 9. This CDR3 spans 17 amino acids. Germline CDR1 and CDR2: SGHTA and FQGNSA. Complete variable domain (other parts from reference TRBV7-2 and TRBJ2-7): GAGVSQSPSNKVTEKGKDVELRCDPISGHTALYWYRQSLGQGLEFLIYFQGNSAPDKSGLPSDRFSAERTGGSVSTLTIQRTQQEDSAVYLCASSLGVTSGTTYEQYFGPGTRLTVT.

There are a few counts of this clonotype. The rearrangement joins TRBV6-6 to TRBJ2-7; D not certain. CDR1 MNHNY and CDR2 SVGAGI come from the germline V gene (reference sequence). V gave up 7 bases and J gave up 2 bases, with 6 bases separating them. The CDR3 loop spans 11 amino acids. The CDR3, as DNA: TGTGCCAGCACCGATGCCTACGAGCAGTACTTC. As protein: CASTDAYEQYF.

This clonotype was found a few times. The chain links TRBV10-3 to TRBJ2-7; 12 positions match TRBD2. This CDR3 comprises 16 residues. Trimming at V came to 0 bases and at J to 2 bases, leaving 2 bases not matched to a gene. Per the germline V gene, CDR1 is ENHRY and CDR2 is SYGVKD. The CDR3: CAISESRTSGAYEQYF. The CDR3 DNA follows: TGTGCCATCAGTGAGTCGAGGACTAGCGGGGCCTACGAGCAGTACTTC.

This clonotype was observed a handful of times. This chain connects TRBV7-6 to TRBJ2-7; 8 positions match TRBD1. The CDR3 runs to 14 residues. Unmatched junction bases numbered 2, after V lost 1 base and J lost 3 bases. Germline V lookup: CDR1 SGHVS, CDR2 FNYEAQ. DNA for the CDR3: TGTGCCAGCAGCTTAGGACAGGGGAACTACGAGCAGTACTTC. Its protein product is CASSLGQGNYEQYF. The full variable domain, in which reference TRBV7-6 and TRBJ2-7 provide the parts outside the CDR3, is GAGVSQSPRYKVTKRGQDVALRCDPISGHVSLYWYRQALGQGPEFLTYFNYEAQQDKSGLPNDRFSAERPEGSISTLTIQRTEQRDSAMYRCASSLGQGNYEQYFGPGTRLTVT.

This clonotype was detected a few times. The chain employs TRBV25-1 and TRBJ2-7; the D is unclear. Germline-derived CDR1 and CDR2 are MGHDK and SYGVNS. CDR3 length: 14 residues. The germline V and J ends were trimmed by 4 bases and 3 bases, with 13 bases remaining between them. In DNA, the CDR3 is TGTGCCAGCAGTGGATTCCCGGCCGGCTACGAGCAGTACTTC. It codes for CASSGFPAGYEQYF.

There are a few counts of this clonotype. This rearrangement joins TRBV5-6 to TRBJ2-7, with D perhaps matching TRBD1 (6 bases). The CDR3 runs 14 residues. Trimming pared 0 bases from V and 5 bases from J, leaving 12 bases between. CDR1 SGHDT and CDR2 YYEEEE come from the germline V gene. The CDR3 is CASSLAQGKDEQYF. CDR3 DNA sequence: TGTGCCAGCAGCTTGGCCCAGGGGAAGGACGAGCAGTACTTC.

This clonotype came up many times. The chain links TRBV7-9 to TRBJ1-1; D is unclear. The V end lost 1 base, the J end lost 3 bases, and 9 bases lay between the germline ends. The CDR3 loop spans 14 amino acids. In germline, CDR1 is SEHNR, CDR2 FQNEAQ (reference sequence). CDR3: CASSLGGDYTEAFF. The DNA for the CDR3 is TGTGCCAGCAGCTTAGGGGGTGATTACACTGAAGCTTTCTTT.

This clonotype turned up a few times. V is TRBV7-9 and J is TRBJ1-2; the match to TRBD1 covers 8 bases. The junction had 17 bases not matched to a gene; V was cut back by 5 bases and J by 6 bases. This CDR3 contains 17 residues. CDR1 SEHNR and CDR2 FQNEAQ come from the germline V gene (reference sequence). The CDR3 protein is CASSNTDREGIRDGYTF. The DNA of the CDR3 is TGTGCCAGCAGCAACACGGACAGGGAAGGGATTAGGGATGGCTACACCTTC.

This clonotype was observed a handful of times. The V call is TRBV6-2 or TRBV6-3, the J call TRBJ2-7; D unclear. The V gene's germline CDR1 is MNHEY and CDR2 SVGEGT. Trimming removed 6 bases from V and 4 bases from J, with 19 bases in between. This CDR3 is 15 amino acids long. The CDR3 is CASRGPQRSSYEQYF. For the CDR3, the DNA is TGTGCCAGCAGGGGCCCACAGCGATCCTCTTACGAGCAGTACTTC.